These 12 T cell receptor beta chains share one sample of origin, sequenced in a study of OX40 agonist ivuxolimab in advanced cancers. Data came from immunoSEQ multiplex PCR; TCRdb stores just in-frame clones and leaves some out. Of more than 85,000 clones listed, under 95% are singletons. The material was CD4+ or CD8+ T cells sorted from blood, obtained in a trial of the OX40 agonist ivuxolimab. Source of these receptors: an adult with an advanced solid tumor such as melanoma, head and neck, liver or kidney cancer.

The chain carries TRBV2 and TRBJ2-3; D tentatively reads TRBD1 or TRBD2 (5 bases each). The CDR3 contains 16 residues. With 1 base removed from V and 9 bases from J, the gap between germline ends came to 20 bases. Germline V gene sequence: CDR1 SNHLY, CDR2 FYNNEI. The CDR3 sequence: CASSEGTHSSRATQYF. CDR3 bases: TGTGCCAGCAGTGAAGGCACTCATTCTAGCAGGGCGACGCAGTATTTT. The variable domain in full, with the rest retrieved from reference TRBV2 and TRBJ2-3, is EPEVTQTPSHQVTQMGQEVILRCVPISNHLYFYWYRQILGQKVEFLVSFYNNEISEKSEIFDDQFSVERPDGSNFTLKIRSTKLEDSAMYFCASSEGTHSSRATQYFGPGTRLTVL.

This clone was counted a few times. The V and J genes are TRBV29-1 and TRBJ1-1, with 8 bases lining up with TRBD1. In germline, CDR1 is SQVTM, CDR2 ANQGSEA. The CDR3 has 13 residues. V shed 7 bases, J shed 3 bases, and the junction held 7 bases outside the gene matches. Here the CDR3 reads CSGSRGPDTEAFF. The CDR3 nucleotides read TGCAGCGGCTCCAGGGGGCCGGACACTGAAGCTTTCTTT.

The J gene is TRBJ2-6, the V gene TRBV25-1, with no clear D. The germline gives CDR1 MGHDK, CDR2 SYGVNS. Trimming shortened V by 2 bases and J by 0 bases, and 14 bases separated the two germline ends. CDR3 length: 18 amino acids. CDR3 amino acids: CASSEPPGSGSGANVLTF. In nucleotides, the CDR3 is TGTGCCAGCAGTGAACCTCCTGGGTCAGGCTCTGGGGCCAACGTCCTGACTTTC.

The CDR3 DNA sequence: TGTGCCAGTAGCTTGGGGGGCAGGAGAAGCAATCAGCCCCAGCATTTT. Its translation: CASSLGGRRSNQPQHF. The rearrangement uses TRBV19 and TRBJ1-5, with D perhaps matching TRBD1 (6 bases). Between the trimmed V and J ends, which lost 6 bases and 1 base, there was a span of 16 bases. The germline CDR1 and CDR2 sequences are LNHDA and SQIVND (reference sequence). The CDR3 has 16 residues.

Details on this clone: At the DNA level, this CDR3 is encoded by other sequences in the same sample as well. The V call is TRBV18, the J call TRBJ2-1, with 8 positions matching TRBD2. Per the germline V gene, CDR1 is KGHSH and CDR2 is LQKENI. The CDR3 sequence is 16 residues long. Losses at the gene ends were 1 base for V and 3 bases for J; bases not matched to a gene: 5. For the CDR3, the DNA is TGTGCCAGCTCACCACGAGCGGGAGTAAGCTACAATGAGCAGTTCTTC. This gives the protein CASSPRAGVSYNEQFF.

V and J are TRBV4-1 and TRBJ1-4; TRBD1 matches 9 bases. The germline V gene has CDR1 MGHRA and CDR2 YSYEKL. CDR3 length: 16 amino acids. V shed 4 bases, J shed 5 bases, and the junction held 8 bases outside the gene matches. CDR3 in DNA: TGCGCCAGCAGCCTTAGCGGACAGGGGCAAAATGAAAAACTGTTTTTT. Its translation is CASSLSGQGQNEKLFF.

V is TRBV6-6 and J is TRBJ1-1; TRBD1 might be the D (6 bases). CDR1 is MNHNY, CDR2 SVGAGI, per germline (reference sequence). The CDR3 is 13 residues long. Between the trimmed V and J ends, which lost 4 bases and 5 bases, there was a span of 11 bases. The CDR3 sequence: CASSSAQGTEAFF. DNA for the CDR3: TGTGCCAGCAGTTCGGCCCAGGGGACTGAAGCTTTCTTT.

V and J are TRBV5-1 and TRBJ2-1; TRBD2 agrees at 16 bases. The trim removed 3 bases at V and 8 bases at J, leaving 2 bases unmatched. The CDR3 is 15 residues long. Germline V gene data show CDR1 as SGHRS and CDR2 as YFSETQ. CDR3 nucleotide sequence: TGCGCCAGCAGCTGGGGGACTAGCGGGAGGGATGAGCAGTTCTTC. Protein: CASSWGTSGRDEQFF. Full variable domain (outside the CDR3, taken from reference TRBV5-1 and TRBJ2-1): KAGVTQTPRYLIKTRGQQVTLSCSPISGHRSVSWYQQTPGQGLQFLFEYFSETQRNKGNFPGRFSGRQFSNSRSEMNVSTLELGDSALYLCASSWGTSGRDEQFFGPGTRLTVL.

The V gene is TRBV6-1, the J gene TRBJ2-3; 7 bases align to TRBD2. This CDR3 is 14 amino acids long. The J segment lost 3 bases and the V segment lost 4 bases, leaving 4 bases of the junction unmatched. Germline V lookup: CDR1 MNHNS, CDR2 SASEGT. The chain's CDR3 is CASSVAGATDTQYF. The CDR3 DNA follows: TGTGCCAGCAGTGTCGCGGGAGCGACAGATACGCAGTATTTT.

The chain uses TRBV28 and TRBJ2-2; possibly TRBD1 for D (6 bases). Germline V gene data show CDR1 as MDHEN and CDR2 as SYDVKM. V was pared by 5 bases and J by 5 bases, with 12 bases between. The CDR3 spans 14 residues. Here the CDR3 DNA reads TGTGCCAGCAGTCCTAGGGGGATGACCGGGGAGCTGTTTTTT. This translates into CASSPRGMTGELFF.

V gene TRBV5-4 combines with J gene TRBJ2-5, with 7 bases matching TRBD1. Germline V lookup: CDR1 SGHNT, CDR2 YYREEE (reference sequence). The CDR3 consists of 14 residues. V was pared by 3 bases and J by 5 bases, with 7 bases of the junction left unmatched. Written as DNA, the CDR3 is TGTGCCAGCAGCTCCACAGGGGCCCGGGAGACCCAGTACTTC. It translates to CASSSTGARETQYF.

This clone was counted only a few times. The chain has TRBV7-9 and TRBJ1-2; 7 nucleotides agree with TRBD1. The CDR3 has 16 amino acids. Germline CDR1 reads SEHNR; CDR2 reads FQNEAQ (reference sequence). Trimming at V came to 4 bases and at J to 7 bases, leaving 15 bases not matched to a gene. In DNA, the CDR3 is TGTGCCAGCAGCTCCCAACAAGGACAGGAGTATCTTGGCTACACCTTC. Its protein is CASSSQQGQEYLGYTF.